A selection of T cell receptor beta chains follows, all from one sample in a study of blood T cells in healthy people across ages. MiXCR, applied by TCRdb to the 5' RACE reads, yields one record per CDR3 protein. The sample gives hundreds of thousands of distinct CDR3 sequences, approximately 30% of which show up once; about a sixth is in the top ten. The sequenced sample was blood. These receptors originate from a woman of 80 years or more in good health. Each CDR3 is given with its conserved first and last residue. Fields, in order: D gene, J gene, V gene, clone size, CDR3 protein, CDR3 DNA. D genes are given only for firm matches. A clone size is listed for some rows: how often the clone was seen (once, few, many), or a class if it is expanded.

- TRBJ2-6 TRBV5-4 many CASSWLTVSGANVLTF TGTGCCAGCAGCTGGCTAACCGTCTCTGGGGCCAACGTCCTGACTTTC
TRBD2 TRBJ2-3 TRBV6-2/TRBV6-3 - CASSWVQAGGPRTDTQYF TGTGCCAGCAGTTGGGTCCAAGCGGGGGGGCCTCGCACAGATACGCAGTATTTT
- TRBJ2-6 TRBV3-1 many CASSRDAGANVLTF TGTGCCAGCAGTCGGGACGCTGGGGCCAACGTCCTGACTTTC
TRBD1 TRBJ2-3 TRBV29-1 - CSTLGQVNTDTQYF TGCAGCACACTAGGACAGGTGAACACAGATACGCAGTATTTT
TRBD1 TRBJ2-2 TRBV5-5 - CASSLTGGETGELFF TGTGCCAGCAGCTTGACAGGGGGCGAAACCGGGGAGCTGTTTTTT
- TRBJ2-5 TRBV7-2 - CASSLDRAQLQETQYF TGTGCCAGCAGCTTAGATCGAGCGCAACTACAAGAGACCCAGTACTTC
- TRBJ2-6 TRBV7-8 many CASTRRTVGANVLTF TGTGCCAGCACGCGTAGAACCGTTGGGGCCAACGTCCTGACTTTC
- TRBJ2-3 TRBV12-3/TRBV12-4 - CAGNPTRDTQYF TGTGCCGGCAATCCGACACGGGATACGCAGTATTTT
- TRBJ1-2 TRBV2 many CASSGVTGINGYTF TGTGCCAGCAGTGGAGTAACAGGGATAAATGGCTACACCTTC
- TRBJ1-4 TRBV30 few CAWSFGIREKLFF TGTGCCTGGAGTTTCGGGATTCGGGAAAAACTGTTTTTT
TRBD2 TRBJ2-5 TRBV27 many CASSLRTSRETQYF TGTGCCAGCAGTTTAAGGACTAGTAGGGAGACCCAGTACTTC
- TRBJ1-2 TRBV28 few CVSTPGGLGYGYTF TGTGTCAGCACCCCTGGGGGATTGGGCTATGGCTACACCTTC
- TRBJ2-5 TRBV5-4 few CASSLPKQETQYF TGTGCCAGCAGCTTGCCTAAACAAGAGACCCAGTACTTC
- TRBJ1-5 TRBV6-5 - CASSRQAHQPQHF TGTGCCAGCAGCCGGCAGGCTCATCAGCCCCAGCATTTT
TRBD1 TRBJ1-1 TRBV6-5 - CASSYSPGQLNTEAFF TGTGCCAGCAGTTACTCGCCGGGACAGCTGAACACTGAAGCTTTCTTT
- TRBJ2-5 TRBV10-3 many CAISEFASQETQYF TGTGCCATCAGTGAGTTCGCCAGCCAAGAGACCCAGTACTTC
- TRBJ1-2 TRBV7-2 many CASSNEEGVIHGYTF TGTGCCAGCAGCAATGAGGAGGGAGTGATTCATGGCTACACCTTC